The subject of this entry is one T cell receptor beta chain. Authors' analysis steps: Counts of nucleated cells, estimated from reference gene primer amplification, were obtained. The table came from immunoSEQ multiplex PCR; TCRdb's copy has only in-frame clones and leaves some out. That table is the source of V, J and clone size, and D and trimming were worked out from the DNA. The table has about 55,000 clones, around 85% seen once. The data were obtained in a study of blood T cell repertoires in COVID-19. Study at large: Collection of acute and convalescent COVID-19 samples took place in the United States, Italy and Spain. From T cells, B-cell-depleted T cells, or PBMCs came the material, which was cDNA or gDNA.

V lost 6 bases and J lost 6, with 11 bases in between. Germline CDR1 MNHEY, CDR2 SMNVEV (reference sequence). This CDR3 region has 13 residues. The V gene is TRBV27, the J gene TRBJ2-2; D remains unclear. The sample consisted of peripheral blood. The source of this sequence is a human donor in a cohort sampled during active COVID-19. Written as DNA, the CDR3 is TGTGCCAGCAGGGTCGTCGCGTCCGGGGAGCTGTTTTTT. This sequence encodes CASRVVASGELFF.